The 25 T cell receptor beta chains presented below share a single source sample, sequenced in a study of molecular identifiers for immune sequencing clone quantification. TCRdb re-called the PCR reads through MiXCR, storing one row per CDR3 protein. Counted here are 70,000 to 95,000 distinct CDR3 sequences, over 15% occurring once; the ten biggest clones make up about 0.85%. Sequencing was done on a sample of naive CD8+ T cells from blood, with Jurkat cell RNA spiked in. Subset meaning: FACS-sorted CD8+CD4-CCR7+CD45RA+ naive T cells. Receptor source: a human donor in good health. Some libraries in this study had Jurkat cell RNA spiked in.

The J gene is TRBJ1-1, the V gene TRBV2; D not resolved. CDR3 length: 16 amino acids. Germline V gene lookup returns CDR1 SNHLY and CDR2 FYNNEI. V was shortened by 2 bases and J by 7 bases, with 20 bases between the two germline ends. Here the CDR3 DNA reads TGTGCCAGCAGTGAAAGCGTCACTAACCCTGTGGGTGAAGCTTTCTTT. Its translation: CASSESVTNPVGEAFF.

This clonotype was found many times. The chain joins TRBV7-2 to TRBJ2-7; maybe TRBD1 (6 bases). The germline V gene encodes CDR1 SGHTA and CDR2 FQGNSA. CDR3 length: 15 residues. Trimming shortened V by 5 bases and J by 6 bases, and 20 bases separated the two germline ends. The CDR3 coding sequence is TGTGCCAGCAGCAAGGGGGTGACCCGACGGGGCGAGCAGTACTTC. It specifies CASSKGVTRRGEQYF.

V usage is TRBV4-1 and J usage is TRBJ2-7; 7 bases are a match to TRBD1. This CDR3 region has 14 residues. Germline V gene sequence: CDR1 MGHRA, CDR2 YSYEKL. The trim removed 1 base at V and 2 bases at J, leaving 2 bases unmatched. The CDR3 sequence: CASSQVGQPYEQYF. The CDR3 coding sequence is TGCGCCAGCAGCCAAGTGGGACAGCCCTACGAGCAGTACTTC.

The chain recombines TRBV4-3 with TRBJ1-3; no definite D call. This CDR3 comprises 12 residues. Between the trimmed V and J ends, which lost 2 bases and 4 bases, there was a span of 3 bases. The germline V gene has CDR1 LGHNA and CDR2 YSLEER. The CDR3 protein is CASSQLGNTIYF. The CDR3 bases are TGCGCCAGCAGCCAACTGGGAAACACCATATATTTT.

This clonotype was picked up many times. This rearrangement joins TRBV4-3 to TRBJ2-5; D gene ambiguous. The CDR3 is 13 residues long. V was shortened by 1 base and J by 1 base, with 4 bases between the two germline ends. Germline V gene sequence: CDR1 LGHNA, CDR2 YSLEER. The CDR3, as DNA: TGCGCCAGCAGCCAAGTAGCCCAAGAGACCCAGTACTTC. Translating it yields CASSQVAQETQYF.

Many counts were recorded for this clonotype. In DNA form, the CDR3 reads TGTGCCAGCAGTTACTCGGGGCAGGGCCTAAGTCCGGAGTACTTC. This sequence encodes CASSYSGQGLSPEYF. The chain has TRBV6-5 and TRBJ2-7; TRBD1 might be the D (5 bases). Germline CDR1 reads MNHEY; CDR2 reads SVGAGI. The CDR3 contains 15 residues. Trimming took off 0 bases at V and 11 bases at J, with 20 bases between the two ends.

This clonotype has ten or more counts. V and J are TRBV19 and TRBJ1-1; D is ambiguous. The germline CDR1 and CDR2 sequences are LNHDA and SQIVND (reference sequence). The CDR3 length is 13 residues. With 4 bases removed from V and 1 base from J, the gap between germline ends came to 7 bases. The CDR3 protein is CASSTPGNTEAFF. The CDR3 region has the DNA TGTGCCAGTAGTACCCCCGGGAACACTGAAGCTTTCTTT.

This clonotype was detected ten times or more. The rearrangement joins TRBV7-9 to TRBJ2-7; D call uncertain. The length of the CDR3 is 14 residues. Trimming took 5 bases from V and 5 from J, leaving 16 bases between them. Germline V gives CDR1 SEHNR, CDR2 FQNEAQ (reference sequence). CDR3 region: CASSNGPPEDEQYF. CDR3 bases: TGTGCCAGCAGCAACGGACCCCCTGAGGACGAGCAGTACTTC.

This clonotype was detected only a few times. The chain has TRBV4-3 and TRBJ2-7, with 7 bases matching TRBD1. Germline V gives CDR1 LGHNA, CDR2 YSLEER. The length of the CDR3 is 15 residues. V was clipped by 1 base and J by 2 bases; unmatched bases: 5. The CDR3 sequence is CASSQGSGQPYEQYF. The CDR3 DNA reads as TGCGCCAGCAGCCAAGGTTCGGGACAGCCCTACGAGCAGTACTTC.

This clonotype was seen at least ten times. CDR3 nucleotide sequence: TGTGCCAGCAGTTTCCGCCAAGGACAGGGGAACGAGCAGTACTTC. Translated: CASSFRQGQGNEQYF. V gene TRBV27 combines with J gene TRBJ2-7, with 9 bases fitting TRBD1. The germline gives CDR1 MNHEY, CDR2 SMNVEV (reference sequence). This CDR3 region has 15 residues. Losses at the gene ends were 3 bases for V and 5 bases for J; bases not matched to a gene: 8.

Comment on this clonotype: A much larger clone lies one base from this, so it may be a read error. This chain uses TRBV5-3 with TRBJ2-7; D may correspond to TRBD1 or TRBD2 (5 bases each). TRBV5-3 is placed among ORFs of uncertain function. Trimming took off 8 bases at V and 1 base at J, with 22 bases between the two ends. The CDR3 sequence is 16 residues long. The CDR3 nucleotides are TGTGCCAGCAGCCCCATGCCGGGACGGGGTTCCTACGAGCAGTACTTC. Translated: CASSPMPGRGSYEQYF.

This clonotype was seen at least ten times. The chain uses TRBV6-5 and TRBJ2-3; D not resolved. This CDR3 region has 14 residues. Germline CDR1 and CDR2: MNHEY and SVGAGI. V gave up 5 bases and J gave up 2 bases, with 11 bases separating them. The CDR3 DNA follows: TGTGCCAGCAGTCCCGTTACCCACACAGATACGCAGTATTTT. It codes for CASSPVTHTDTQYF.

As to this clonotype: A single base separates this from a much larger clone, so it may be a read error. In this CDR3 the conserved last residue, phenylalanine or tryptophan, is missing, so a read error is likely. V and J are TRBV2 and TRBJ2-3, with 9 nucleotides matching TRBD2. The CDR3 contains 16 residues. Losses at the gene ends were 4 bases for V and 5 bases for J; bases not matched to a gene: 10. CDR1 is SNHLY and CDR2 is FYNNEI in the germline V gene. The DNA of the CDR3 is TGTGCCAGCAGTGGTTCGCGGGAGGGCCGTGGAGATACGCAGTATCTT. Its translation is CASSGSREGRGDTQYL.

The V gene is TRBV28, the J gene TRBJ2-2, with 7 bases fitting TRBD2. J gave up 2 bases and V 4 bases, and 13 bases lay outside the gene matches. CDR1 MDHEN and CDR2 SYDVKM come from the germline V gene. CDR3 length: 18 amino acids. The CDR3 loop is CASSSPVRLAVNTGELFF. In DNA, the CDR3 is TGTGCCAGCAGTTCTCCCGTCCGACTAGCAGTAAACACCGGGGAGCTGTTTTTT. Supplemented by reference TRBV28 and TRBJ2-2, the full variable domain reads DVKVTQSSRYLVKRTGEKVFLECVQDMDHENMFWYRQDPGLGLRLIYFSYDVKMKEKGDIPEGYSVSREKKERFSLILESASTNQTSMYLCASSSPVRLAVNTGELFFGEGSRLTVL.

In this sample, this clonotype turned up many times. The rearrangement uses TRBV2 and TRBJ1-2; TRBD1 is a possible D gene (6 bases). Trimming took 0 bases from V and 3 from J, leaving 8 bases between them. This CDR3 spans 14 amino acids. In germline, CDR1 is SNHLY, CDR2 FYNNEI. CDR3 residues: CASSEARTDYGYTF. The CDR3 nucleotides are TGTGCCAGCAGTGAAGCTCGGACAGACTATGGCTACACCTTC.

There are many counts of this clonotype. Written as DNA, the CDR3 is TGCGCCAGCAGCCAAGAACCCCGCTACACTGAAGCTTTCTTT. Protein sequence: CASSQEPRYTEAFF. The chain joins TRBV4-1 to TRBJ1-1; no clear D gene. CDR1 MGHRA and CDR2 YSYEKL come from the germline V gene. The germline V and J ends were trimmed by 0 bases and 3 bases, with 8 bases remaining between them. This CDR3 comprises 14 residues.

This clonotype was seen repeatedly, ten times or more. V gene TRBV4-3 combines with J gene TRBJ2-3, with D perhaps TRBD2 (6 bases). V gave up 3 bases and J gave up 4 bases, with 17 bases separating them. Germline V gives CDR1 LGHNA, CDR2 YSLEER. This CDR3 region has 16 residues. CDR3 in DNA: TGCGCCAGCAGCCAGGGGTTCTACGGAGGGGCAGATACGCAGTATTTT. It translates to CASSQGFYGGADTQYF.

This clonotype was counted at least ten times. The V call is TRBV12-3 or TRBV12-4, the J call TRBJ2-3; D unresolved. Between the trimmed V and J ends, which lost 5 bases and 0 bases, there was a span of 15 bases. The CDR3 totals 16 residues. CDR3 region: CASSPHSKLSTDTQYF. As DNA, the CDR3 is TGTGCCAGCAGTCCTCATTCCAAATTGAGCACAGATACGCAGTATTTT.

This clonotype was recorded many times. The rearrangement uses TRBV7-3 and TRBJ2-1; D possibly uses TRBD1 or TRBD2 (5 bases each). Germline CDR1 reads SGHTA; CDR2 reads FQGTGA. V lost 2 bases, J lost 0 bases, and 5 bases lay in between. The CDR3 runs 14 residues. The CDR3 DNA reads TGTGCCAGCAGCTTAGGGGGCTCCTACAATGAGCAGTTCTTC. Translating it yields CASSLGGSYNEQFF. Full variable domain (remainder filled in from reference TRBV7-3 and TRBJ2-1): GAGVSQTPSNKVTEKGKYVELRCDPISGHTALYWYRQSLGQGPEFLIYFQGTGAADDSGLPNDRFFAVRPEGSVSTLKIQRTERGDSAVYLCASSLGGSYNEQFFGPGTRLTVL.

This clonotype has a single count. This chain joins TRBV27 and TRBJ1-4; D gene unclear. Germline V gene lookup returns CDR1 MNHEY and CDR2 SMNVEV (reference sequence). The CDR3 spans 11 residues. V gave up 10 bases and J gave up 8 bases, with 11 bases separating them. In nucleotides, the CDR3 is TGTGCCACCCTGAACCAGGAAAAACTGTTTTTT. Translation: CATLNQEKLFF.

The sample holds many counts of this clonotype. The J gene is TRBJ2-2, the V gene TRBV12-3 or TRBV12-4, with TRBD1 matching 12 bases. V was clipped by 4 bases and J by 10 bases; unmatched bases: 7. This CDR3 is built from 15 residues. CDR3 protein: CASSSGQGAISELFF. The CDR3 nucleotides are TGTGCCAGCAGTTCGGGACAGGGGGCCATTTCGGAGCTGTTTTTT.

This clonotype was seen ten or more times. This chain connects TRBV4-3 to TRBJ1-5; D remains unclear. The CDR3 totals 15 residues. Per germline, CDR1 LGHNA and CDR2 YSLEER. Deletions cut 1 base from V and 0 bases from J, with 7 bases between. The CDR3 nucleotides read TGCGCCAGCAGCCAAGTGGAAGGTAGCAATCAGCCCCAGCATTTT. It is translated as CASSQVEGSNQPQHF.

A word on this clonotype: A read error may be the cause here, since a much bigger clone is one base away. Since the CDR3 does not end with the conserved phenylalanine or tryptophan, this likely comes from a read error. J is TRBJ2-7 and V is TRBV4-1; weak D call: TRBD1 (5 bases). Germline V gene lookup returns CDR1 MGHRA and CDR2 YSYEKL. The CDR3 contains 15 residues. Trimming took 4 bases from V and 4 from J, leaving 17 bases between them. For the CDR3, the DNA is TGCGCCAGCAGCCCTCGGGCAGGGATAGGGTACGAGCAGTACCTC. Translating gives CASSPRAGIGYEQYL.

This clonotype has at least ten counts. The gene calls are TRBV14 and TRBJ2-7; TRBD2 matches 7 bases. Germline CDR1 SGHDN, CDR2 FVKESK. V dropped 4 bases and J dropped 6; count of bases not matched to a gene: 3. CDR3 length: 12 amino acids. CDR3 bases: TGTGCCAGCAGCCCGAGCGGGGTCGAGCAGTACTTC. Translating gives CASSPSGVEQYF. The whole variable domain, filled in from reference TRBV14 and TRBJ2-7, reads EAGVTQFPSHSVIEKGQTVTLRCDPISGHDNLYWYRRVMGKEIKFLLHFVKESKQDESGMPNNRFLAERTGGTYSTLKVQPAELEDSGVYFCASSPSGVEQYFGPGTRLTVT.

This clonotype was detected only a few times. Relative to the germline gene, one junction end is altered; a read error may explain this. The V and J genes are TRBV7-9 and TRBJ2-3; D is undetermined. CDR3 length: 15 amino acids. Germline lookup yields CDR1 SEHNR and CDR2 FQNEAQ (reference sequence). The CDR3 is CASSLELSSPDTQYF. CDR3 DNA sequence: TGCGCCAGCAGCTTAGAACTTTCCTCCCCCGATACGCAGTATTTT.